The sequence of this T cell receptor beta chain was determined in a study of blood T cell repertoires in COVID-19. As for the study in general: Sources were T cells, B-cell-depleted T cells, or PBMCs; the material itself was cDNA or gDNA.

The CDR3 spans 20 residues. V trimming: 1 base; J trimming: 1 base; junction bases outside the gene matches: 18. Germline values: CDR1 SGDLS, CDR2 YYNGEE. Cohort allocation depended upon clinical history that participants reported. Original data processing: Amplification of reference gene primers was used by the study to estimate nucleated cell counts. Only in-frame clones appear in the TCRdb table, and some are missing; sequencing was by immunoSEQ multiplex PCR. The V and J calls and clone size come from that table; D and trimming were worked out from the DNA. The sample records over 200,000 clones, 90% being singletons.

This TCR came from a man aged 25 to 40 who had been exposed to COVID-19. V and J are TRBV9 and TRBJ1-2; 8 nucleotides line up with TRBD1. Sequenced: PBMCs or T cells enriched from blood (not recorded which). CDR3 in DNA: TGTGCCAGCAGCGTATCACTGGACAGGGAGGCATTCCCTTTTAACTATGGCTACACCTTC. Its translation: CASSVSLDREAFPFNYGYTF.